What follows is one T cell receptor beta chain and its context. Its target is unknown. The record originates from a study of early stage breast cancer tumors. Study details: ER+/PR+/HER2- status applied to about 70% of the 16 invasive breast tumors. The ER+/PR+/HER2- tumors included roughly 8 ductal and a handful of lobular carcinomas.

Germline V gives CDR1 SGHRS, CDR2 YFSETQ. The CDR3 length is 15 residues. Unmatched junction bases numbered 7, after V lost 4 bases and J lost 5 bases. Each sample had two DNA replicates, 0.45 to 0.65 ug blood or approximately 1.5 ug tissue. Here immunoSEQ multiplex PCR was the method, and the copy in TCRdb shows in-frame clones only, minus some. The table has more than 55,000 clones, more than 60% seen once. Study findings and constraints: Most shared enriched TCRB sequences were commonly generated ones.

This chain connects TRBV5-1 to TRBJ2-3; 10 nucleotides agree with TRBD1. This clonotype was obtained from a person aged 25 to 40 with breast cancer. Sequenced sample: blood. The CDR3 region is CASSPWGTGEDTQYF. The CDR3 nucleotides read TGCGCCAGCAGCCCCTGGGGGACAGGGGAAGATACGCAGTATTTT.